This T cell receptor beta chain appears in the sequencing data of a study of response to subunit inactivated influenza vaccine. Deletions cut 3 bases from V and 0 bases from J, with 6 bases between. From germline, CDR1 is MGHDK and CDR2 SYGVNS. The CDR3 is made up of 14 amino acids. MiXCR was run by TCRdb on the RT-PCR reads, yielding one entry per CDR3 protein. The table has about 540,000 distinct CDR3 sequences, roughly 23% seen once; the top ten hold 2.5% to 3%. This clonotype came up many times. The data also belong to a second study, concerning T cells expressing NK-cell markers. According to that study: 5'RACE template switching built TCR beta cDNA with unique molecular identifiers. The TCR beta repertoires originated in sorted CD3+CD56+NKG2C+, CD3+CD56+NKG2C- and CD3+CD56-NKG2C+ T cells. These same clonotypes (in several donors) also led the CD3+CD56-NKG2C+ fraction.

This receptor was obtained from a man aged 50 or older who received an inactivated influenza vaccine. The specimen was CD4+ T cells sorted from PBMCs, collected 12 days after vaccination. The genes are TRBV25-1 and TRBJ1-3; D uncertain. The CDR3 loop is CASSDGYSGNTIYF. The DNA for the CDR3 is TGTGCCAGCAGTGACGGGTACTCTGGAAACACCATATATTTT.